The present T cell receptor (beta chain) was sequenced within a study of blood T cells in healthy people across ages. This clonotype was observed a handful of times. Its target is not known. The authors ran a second PCR of 7 to 11 cycles using a sample-barcoded 5' primer and a J-beta primer mix. TCRdb passed the 5' RACE reads through MiXCR, listing each CDR3 protein once. The sample includes 1.5 million to 2 million distinct CDR3 sequences, roughly 30% seen only once; the top ten take 7.7%. The study's findings and limits: Estimates drawn from one million T cells were deemed to understate diversity.

CDR1 and CDR2 from the germline V gene are MGHDK and SYGVNS. The CDR3 spans 15 residues. V was clipped by 7 bases and J by 2 bases; unmatched bases: 7. Sequenced material: blood. The clonotype comes from a woman in her 30s in good health. V and J are TRBV25-1 and TRBJ2-5; 10 nucleotides match TRBD1. The CDR3 DNA reads as TGTGCCAGCACGTCAATGGACAGGGGGCAAGAGACCCAGTACTTC. It codes for CASTSMDRGQETQYF.